This passage covers 11 T cell receptor beta chains from one sample sequenced in a study of T cell clonotyping in hematopoietic cell transplantation. TCRdb keeps only in-frame clones here, not all; method: immunoSEQ multiplex PCR. The sample has roughly 4,400 clones; 76% are singletons. The material was peripheral blood mononuclear cells, obtained 100 days after allogeneic stem cell transplant. These receptors all stem from a male patient aged 50 to 59 who had an allogeneic stem cell transplant from an unrelated donor, so the T cells may come from the graft donor. Some clones in this sample may be carry-over from other donors' samples.

This clone was seen a few times. V usage is TRBV27 and J usage is TRBJ2-7; D gene unclear. CDR1 MNHEY and CDR2 SMNVEV come from the germline V gene (reference sequence). The CDR3 is 13 amino acids. The germline V and J ends were trimmed by 8 bases and 9 bases, with 20 bases remaining between them. CDR3 coding DNA: TGTGCCAGCGCCAGGAACCCACTCCTCGGGCAGTACTTC. The encoded protein is CASARNPLLGQYF.

The gene calls are TRBV11-2 and TRBJ2-7; 9 bases are shared with TRBD2. Germline CDR1 reads SGHAT; CDR2 reads FQNNGV. Trimming took 6 bases from V and 6 from J; bases not matched to a gene: 9. CDR3 length: 14 residues. CDR3 sequence: CASRLQREAGEQYF. The DNA of the CDR3 is TGTGCCAGCAGGTTGCAGCGGGAGGCTGGCGAGCAGTACTTC.

The chain couples TRBV7-9 to TRBJ2-1; 8 bases align to TRBD2. The CDR3 consists of 16 residues. Losses at the gene ends were 4 bases for V and 5 bases for J; bases not matched to a gene: 10. Germline loops: CDR1 SEHNR, CDR2 FQNEAQ (reference sequence). CDR3 DNA sequence: TGTGCCAGCAGCTCAGACGGGGGGGCCTTGAACAATGAGCAGTTCTTC. Protein product: CASSSDGGALNNEQFF.

The chain is built from TRBV6-5 and TRBJ2-3, with 9 bases lining up with TRBD1. From germline, CDR1 is MNHEY and CDR2 SVGAGI. The CDR3 has 15 amino acids. V shed 4 bases and J 9 bases; nucleotides not matched to a gene: 11. The DNA for the CDR3 is TGTGCCAGCAGTTCTCCGGGACAGGGAATCAGCACGCAGTATTTT. Its protein is CASSSPGQGISTQYF.

The genes are TRBV30 and TRBJ2-7; 10 bases agree with TRBD2. The CDR3 totals 18 residues. CDR1 and CDR2 (germline): GTSNPN, SVGIG (reference sequence). After removal of 2 bases from V and 0 bases from J, the junction contained 13 bases not matched to a gene. CDR3 sequence: CAWSPGLANSKYSYEQYF. The CDR3 region has the DNA TGTGCCTGGAGTCCGGGACTAGCGAACTCTAAATACTCCTACGAGCAGTACTTC.

The rearrangement links TRBV9 to TRBJ1-6; D is ambiguous. V lost 2 bases and J lost 3, with 6 bases in between. The CDR3 totals 14 residues. In germline, CDR1 is SGDLS, CDR2 YYNGEE. As DNA, the CDR3 is TGTGCCAGCAGCGTGACGGGCTATAATTCACCCCTCCACTTT. It encodes CASSVTGYNSPLHF.

V gene TRBV6-5 combines with J gene TRBJ1-3; D not resolved. CDR1 MNHEY and CDR2 SVGAGI come from the germline V gene. The V end lost 0 bases, the J end lost 4 bases, and 13 bases lay between the germline ends. The CDR3 runs to 16 residues. CDR3 DNA sequence: TGTGCCAGCAGTTACTCGGCTGCTGTAAGCGGAAACACCATATATTTT. It codes for CASSYSAAVSGNTIYF.

This chain links TRBV5-6 with TRBJ2-7; possible D gene TRBD1, 6 bases. Trimming removed 2 bases from V and 6 bases from J, with 12 bases in between. Germline V gene lookup returns CDR1 SGHDT and CDR2 YYEEEE. The CDR3 runs to 13 residues. CDR3 DNA: TGTGCCAGCAGCTTCGGCAGGGGCGTCGAGCAGTACTTC. Translating it yields CASSFGRGVEQYF. The complete variable domain, with remaining parts taken from reference TRBV5-6 and TRBJ2-7, reads DAGVTQSPTHLIKTRGQQVTLRCSPKSGHDTVSWYQQALGQGPQFIFQYYEEEERQRGNFPDRFSGHQFPNYSSELNVNALLLGDSALYLCASSFGRGVEQYFGPGTRLTVT.

V and J are TRBV15 and TRBJ1-4; D not resolved. This CDR3 contains 15 residues. Trimming cost V 6 bases and J 1 base, with 12 bases left between them. In germline, CDR1 is LNHNV, CDR2 YYDKDF (reference sequence). CDR3: CATRGGGQTNEKLFF. CDR3 bases: TGTGCCACCAGGGGCGGAGGTCAAACTAATGAAAAACTGTTTTTT.

This CDR3 is CASRTGGPYEQYF. The CDR3 nucleotides are TGTGCCAGCAGGACTGGCGGGCCCTACGAGCAGTACTTC. V gene TRBV6-8 combines with J gene TRBJ2-7, with D tentatively TRBD2 (5 bases). V was pared by 6 bases and J by 2 bases, with 11 bases between. Germline CDR1 and CDR2: MNHGY and SAAAGT. This CDR3 spans 13 amino acids.

The rearrangement uses TRBV15 and TRBJ2-5; D perhaps matches TRBD1 (6 bases). The CDR3 consists of 14 residues. Looked up from germline, CDR1 is LNHNV and CDR2 is YYDKDF (reference sequence). Trimming removed 5 bases at V and 4 bases at J, with 14 bases between. In DNA form, the CDR3 reads TGTGCCACCAGCTCCGACAGGTTCAGAGAGACCCAGTACTTC. This encodes CATSSDRFRETQYF.